This T cell receptor (beta chain) was retrieved from a study of T cell repertoires and HLA-DP antigens. Concerning this clone: No antigen is known for it.

Clones were read by immunoSEQ multiplex PCR, and TCRdb kept only the in-frame ones, dropping some. The sample has about 89,000 clones; around nine tenths are singletons. CDR1 is LNHDA, CDR2 SQIVND, per germline (reference sequence). The V and J ends lost 10 bases and 2 bases respectively, with 17 bases between them. CDR3 size: 14 residues. The clonotype comes from a man in his fifties in good health and CMV-seronegative. Sample: CD4+ T cells from PBMCs. The gene calls are TRBV19 and TRBJ1-1; no clear D gene. This chain's CDR3 is CATISRSINTEAFF. DNA of the CDR3: TGTGCCACAATAAGCCGGAGTATTAACACTGAAGCTTTCTTT.